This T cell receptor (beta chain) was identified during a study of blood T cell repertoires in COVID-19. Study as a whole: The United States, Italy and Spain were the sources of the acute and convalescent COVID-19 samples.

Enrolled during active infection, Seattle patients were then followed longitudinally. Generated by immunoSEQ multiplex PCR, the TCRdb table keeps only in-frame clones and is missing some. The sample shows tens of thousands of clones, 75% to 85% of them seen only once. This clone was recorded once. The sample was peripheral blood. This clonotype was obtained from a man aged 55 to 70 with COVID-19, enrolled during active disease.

For the CDR3, the DNA is TGTGCCAGCAGCCCCCAGGCACTTGGACTAGCGGTTCAAGAGACCCAGTACTTC. Translating gives CASSPQALGLAVQETQYF. The chain couples TRBV3-1 (or the pseudogene TRBV3-2) to TRBJ2-5, with TRBD2 identical over 10 bases. CDR1 LGHDT and CDR2 YNNKEL come from the germline V gene (reference sequence). This CDR3 is 18 amino acids long. V lost 4 bases to trimming and J lost 2 bases; unmatched junction nucleotides: 13.